The 5 T cell receptor beta chains in this list originate from one sample, sequenced in a study (dated by TCRdb to about 2015). The library was generated by 5' RACE. Sequencing was performed on an Illumina MiSeq. The public reads were reprocessed in TCRdb via fastp at Q25 and MiXCR, keeping in-frame beta chains. Rows with a matching CDR3 protein are joined into one entry that keeps the most common DNA and genes. The sample table holds some 210 distinct CDR3 sequences, of which approximately 89% were seen once. The ten biggest clones cover about 12% of the sample. The specimen sequenced was memory CD4+ T cells sorted from blood. The sample's cell subset or site label, in plain terms: memory CD4+ T cells, CD4+CD45RO+CD25-. The source of these receptors is a female donor with breast cancer.

As for this clonotype: As an off-target read in a library built for alpha chains, this beta chain has a frequency of little significance. The V call is TRBV20-1, the J call TRBJ2-2, with unresolved D. The V gene's germline CDR1 is DFQATT and CDR2 SNEGSKA (reference sequence). Trimming removed 1 base at V and 0 bases at J, with 6 bases between. This CDR3 comprises 14 residues. This CDR3 reads CSARGEANTGELFF. Written as DNA, the CDR3 is TGCAGTGCTAGAGGAGAGGCGAACACCGGGGAGCTGTTTTTT.

Points on this clonotype: This beta chain is an off-target read within a library intended for alpha chains, so its frequency means little. J is TRBJ2-1 and V is TRBV7-8, with TRBD1 matching over 9 bases. The V and J ends lost 5 bases and 8 bases, in that order; junction bases with no gene match: 10. The CDR3 has 15 amino acids. Germline V lookup: CDR1 SGHVS, CDR2 FQNEAQ. The CDR3 sequence is CASSPYRGLGYEQFF. The CDR3 region has the DNA TGTGCCAGCAGCCCCTACAGGGGGCTCGGGTATGAGCAGTTCTTC.

Details on this clonotype: This beta chain is an unintended read in a library built for alpha chains; its size means little. The chain employs TRBV5-1 and TRBJ1-2; D might be TRBD1 (6 bases). This CDR3 spans 14 amino acids. The V end was cut by 1 base, the J end by 4 bases, with 11 bases between. Per the germline V gene, CDR1 is SGHRS and CDR2 is YFSETQ. The CDR3, as DNA: TGCGCCAGCAGCTTGCCAGGGGAGGCCTATGGCTACACCTTC. Its protein product is CASSLPGEAYGYTF.

Comment on this clonotype: This beta chain is an off-target read within a library intended for alpha chains, so its frequency means little. This chain joins TRBV6-1 and TRBJ1-5, with 7 positions matching TRBD1. The germline V gene has CDR1 MNHNS and CDR2 SASEGT. The CDR3 runs 16 residues. The junction had 8 bases not matched to a gene; V was cut back by 6 bases and J by 0 bases. CDR3: CASSATGTASNQPQHF. CDR3 sequence (DNA): TGTGCCAGCAGCGCTACCGGGACAGCTAGCAATCAGCCCCAGCATTTT.

Comments on this clonotype: This beta chain is off target for a library built for alpha chains, so its abundance means little. The genes are TRBV11-3 and TRBJ1-1; tentative D call: TRBD1 (5 bases). Germline V gives CDR1 SGHNT, CDR2 YENEEA. The CDR3 sequence is 15 residues long. The V end lost 3 bases, the J end lost 4 bases, and 15 bases lay between the germline ends. CDR3: CASSLGTPTGTEAFF. In DNA form, the CDR3 reads TGTGCCAGCAGCTTGGGGACCCCCACCGGCACTGAAGCTTTCTTT.